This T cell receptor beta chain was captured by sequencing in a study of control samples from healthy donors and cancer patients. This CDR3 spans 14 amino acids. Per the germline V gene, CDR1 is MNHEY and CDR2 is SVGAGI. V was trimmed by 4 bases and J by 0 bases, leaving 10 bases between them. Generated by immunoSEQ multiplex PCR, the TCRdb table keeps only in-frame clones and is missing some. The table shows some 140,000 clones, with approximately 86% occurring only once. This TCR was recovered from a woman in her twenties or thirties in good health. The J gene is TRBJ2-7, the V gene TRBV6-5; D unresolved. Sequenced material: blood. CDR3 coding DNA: TGTGCCAGCAGTTCCTCCGTGGACTCCTACGAGCAGTACTTC. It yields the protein CASSSSVDSYEQYF.